The 14 T cell receptor beta chains in this list originate from one sample, sequenced in a study of T cell responses to AZD1222 COVID-19 vaccine. Profiled with immunoSEQ multiplex PCR; TCRdb holds only in-frame clones, not every one. The sample lists roughly 120,000 clones, about 87% occurring once. The sample was peripheral blood, taken on day 0 of AZD1222 vaccination. These receptors were obtained from an adult in good health.

V and J are TRBV10-3 and TRBJ1-3; 8 bases match TRBD1. CDR3 length: 15 residues. CDR1 and CDR2 (germline): ENHRY, SYGVKD. The trim removed 7 bases at V and 7 bases at J, leaving 12 bases unmatched. The CDR3 sequence is CAITPADRVRNTIYF. The CDR3 nucleotides are TGTGCCATCACTCCCGCGGACAGGGTGAGGAACACCATATATTTT.

The chain is built from TRBV28 and TRBJ2-2; weak D call: TRBD2 (6 bases). Germline CDR1 and CDR2: MDHEN and SYDVKM. Trimming left V 11 bases short and J 3 bases short, with 22 bases between. The CDR3 is 16 residues long. The CDR3 DNA is TGTGCCTCCACCCCCTCCGGGAGCCTCTACACCGGGGAGCTGTTTTTT. Its protein product is CASTPSGSLYTGELFF.

The chain carries TRBV6-5 and TRBJ2-1; TRBD1 matches 11 bases. With V trimmed by 0 bases and J by 4 bases, 2 bases remained unmatched. This CDR3 contains 16 residues. CDR1 MNHEY and CDR2 SVGAGI come from the germline V gene. CDR3: CASSYSGQGAYNEQFF. The CDR3 coding sequence is TGTGCCAGCAGTTACTCAGGACAGGGGGCGTACAATGAGCAGTTCTTC.

This clone was counted a few times. The V gene is TRBV7-8, the J gene TRBJ2-2, with D uncertain. V was cut by 1 base and J by 4 bases, with 7 bases left in between. The CDR3 is 14 residues long. The germline V gene has CDR1 SGHVS and CDR2 FQNEAQ. CDR3 nucleotides: TGTGCCAGCAGCTTAGGGGGTGCCACCGGGGAGCTGTTTTTT. As protein: CASSLGGATGELFF.

The gene calls are TRBV19 and TRBJ2-7; D is perhaps TRBD1 (6 bases). Trimming took off 6 bases at V and 5 bases at J, with 14 bases between the two ends. This CDR3 is 13 amino acids long. CDR1 is LNHDA, CDR2 SQIVND, per germline (reference sequence). The CDR3 bases are TGTGCCAGTAGGAAGACAGGCGGAGACGAGCAGTACTTC. This gives the protein CASRKTGGDEQYF. Based on the CDR3 plus reference TRBV19 and TRBJ2-7, the full variable domain is DGGITQSPKYLFRKEGQNVTLSCEQNLNHDAMYWYRQDPGQGLRLIYYSQIVNDFQKGDIAEGYSVSREKKESFPLTVTSAQKNPTAFYLCASRKTGGDEQYFGPGTRLTVT.

The V call is TRBV6-6, the J call TRBJ1-1; TRBD1 matches at 8 bases. Losses at the gene ends were 0 bases for V and 1 base for J; bases not matched to a gene: 4. CDR1 MNHNY and CDR2 SVGAGI come from the germline V gene (reference sequence). This CDR3 region has 16 residues. The CDR3 protein is CASSYSTGARNTEAFF. CDR3 DNA sequence: TGTGCCAGCAGTTACTCGACAGGGGCAAGGAACACTGAAGCTTTCTTT.

The chain links TRBV7-9 to TRBJ1-5; D may be TRBD1 (5 bases). V lost 3 bases, J lost 5 bases, and 14 bases lay in between. Germline-derived CDR1 and CDR2 are SEHNR and FQNEAQ (reference sequence). The CDR3 has 15 amino acids. CDR3 nucleotides: TGTGCCAGCAGCTTCCGGGGGGGGTCTGATCAGCCCCAGCATTTT. This gives the protein CASSFRGGSDQPQHF.

The chain has TRBV7-8 and TRBJ2-1, with 11 bases aligning to TRBD2. From germline, CDR1 is SGHVS and CDR2 FQNEAQ. J was trimmed by 4 bases and V by 0 bases; bases with no gene match: 5. The CDR3 sequence is 17 residues long. The DNA of the CDR3 is TGTGCCAGCAGCTTAGCTGAGGGACTAGCGGTTTACAATGAGCAGTTCTTC. This encodes CASSLAEGLAVYNEQFF.

The genes are TRBV9 and TRBJ2-1; 8 bases are shared with TRBD2. The germline gives CDR1 SGDLS, CDR2 YYNGEE. The CDR3 extends over 16 amino acids. Unmatched junction bases numbered 9, after V lost 3 bases and J lost 4 bases. The CDR3 spells CASSAHSGVPYNEQFF. The CDR3 coding sequence is TGTGCCAGCAGCGCTCATAGCGGGGTCCCTTACAATGAGCAGTTCTTC.

The gene calls are TRBV19 and TRBJ1-2; D possibly corresponds to TRBD1 (5 bases). CDR3 size: 15 residues. The V end lost 5 bases, the J end lost 0 bases, and 13 bases lay between the germline ends. Germline values: CDR1 LNHDA, CDR2 SQIVND (reference sequence). CDR3 coding DNA: TGTGCCAGTAGTCGAGGGGCCACAGCTAACTATGGCTACACCTTC. It codes for CASSRGATANYGYTF.

J is TRBJ1-2 and V is TRBV5-6, with TRBD1 as a possible D gene (6 bases). CDR3 length equals 16 residues. V shed 4 bases and J shed 0 bases, with 16 bases lying between them. The germline gives CDR1 SGHDT, CDR2 YYEEEE. The CDR3 loop is CASSTRQAPTNYGYTF. The CDR3 DNA reads TGTGCCAGCAGCACCCGACAGGCACCTACTAACTATGGCTACACCTTC.

The chain is built from TRBV5-4 and TRBJ2-2; possible D gene TRBD1, 6 bases. Deletions cut 3 bases from V and 3 bases from J, with 21 bases between. The CDR3 length is 18 residues. CDR1 and CDR2 from the germline V gene are SGHNT and YYREEE (reference sequence). The CDR3 coding sequence is TGTGCCAGCAGCTATCGGCCAGGGGAGTCTAAGTACACCGGGGAGCTGTTTTTT. Translating it yields CASSYRPGESKYTGELFF.

This clone was seen once. The chain carries TRBV6-5 and TRBJ2-5; D unclear. Trimming cost V 6 bases and J 1 base, with 15 bases left between them. The CDR3 loop spans 15 amino acids. Germline lookup yields CDR1 MNHEY and CDR2 SVGAGI. The CDR3, as DNA: TGTGCCAGCAGCCTACTAAGACGGCGCCAAGAGACCCAGTACTTC. It encodes CASSLLRRRQETQYF.

CDR3 DNA: TGCGCCAGCAGCCCAGGGACTAGCGACAATGAGCAGTTCTTC. As protein: CASSPGTSDNEQFF. The J gene is TRBJ2-1, the V gene TRBV5-1; the match to TRBD2 covers 10 bases. Trimming removed 4 bases from V and 5 bases from J; junction bases left unmatched: 3. The CDR3 sequence is 14 residues long. CDR1 and CDR2 from the germline V gene are SGHRS and YFSETQ.